The clone carrying this T cell receptor (beta chain) was counted between two and nine times. Its specificity is not known. The data stem from a study of identical twins. Findings and limits, study-wide: Clonotypes of the beta chain that were abundant in cord blood carried fewer insertions (memory repertoires showed none). Where beta out-of-frame sequences were concerned, excess twin sharing was weaker.

CDR1 and CDR2 from the germline V gene are MDHEN and SYDVKM. V shed 3 bases and J 8 bases; nucleotides not matched to a gene: 4. The CDR3 consists of 14 residues. A template switching step contributed a universal primer site, while unique molecular identifiers were present in the cDNA. Each CDR3 protein gets one entry after TCRdb re-called the 5' RACE reads with MiXCR. The sample lists roughly 490,000 distinct CDR3 sequences; roughly an eighth were seen once. These data were also reused for a study on yellow fever vaccine responses in identical twins.

The sequence was collected from a woman aged 18-35 years in good health. The V call is TRBV28, the J call TRBJ1-4; 9 nucleotides match TRBD1. The sequenced sample consisted of CD4+ T cells sorted from blood. The CDR3 loop reads CASSFGQGIEKLFF. CDR3 DNA: TGTGCCAGCAGTTTTGGACAGGGGATAGAAAAACTGTTTTTT.